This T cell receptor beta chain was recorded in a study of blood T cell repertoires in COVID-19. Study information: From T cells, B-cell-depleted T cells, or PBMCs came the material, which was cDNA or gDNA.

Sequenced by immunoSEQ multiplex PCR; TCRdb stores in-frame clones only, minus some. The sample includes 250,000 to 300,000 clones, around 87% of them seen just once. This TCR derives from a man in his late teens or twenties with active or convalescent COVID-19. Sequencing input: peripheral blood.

Here the CDR3 DNA reads TGCAGCGTTGAAGTGGGGACAGGGGGGACCTACGAGCAGTACTTC. Protein: CSVEVGTGGTYEQYF. V is TRBV29-1 and J is TRBJ2-7; TRBD1 matches 11 bases. The germline gives CDR1 SQVTM, CDR2 ANQGSEA. V gave up 1 base and J gave up 2 bases; unmatched junction bases: 4. This CDR3 contains 15 residues.